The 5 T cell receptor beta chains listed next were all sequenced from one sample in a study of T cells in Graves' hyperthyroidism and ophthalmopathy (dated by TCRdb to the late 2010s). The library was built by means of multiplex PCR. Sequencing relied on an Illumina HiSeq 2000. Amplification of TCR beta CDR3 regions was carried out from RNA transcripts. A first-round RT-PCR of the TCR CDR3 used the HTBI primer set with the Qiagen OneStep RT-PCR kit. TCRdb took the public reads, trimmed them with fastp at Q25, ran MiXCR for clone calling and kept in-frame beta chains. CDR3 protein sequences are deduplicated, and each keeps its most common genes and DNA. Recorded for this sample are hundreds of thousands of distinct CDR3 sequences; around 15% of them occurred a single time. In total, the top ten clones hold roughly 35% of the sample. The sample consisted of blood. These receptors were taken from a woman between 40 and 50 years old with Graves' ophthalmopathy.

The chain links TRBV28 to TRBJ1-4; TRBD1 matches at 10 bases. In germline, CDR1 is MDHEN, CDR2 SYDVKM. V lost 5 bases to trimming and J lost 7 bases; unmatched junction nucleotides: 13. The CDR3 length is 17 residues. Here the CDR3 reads CASSPAGRDRGFEKLFF. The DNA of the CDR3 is TGTGCCAGCAGTCCAGCCGGTCGGGACAGGGGCTTTGAAAAACTGTTTTTT.

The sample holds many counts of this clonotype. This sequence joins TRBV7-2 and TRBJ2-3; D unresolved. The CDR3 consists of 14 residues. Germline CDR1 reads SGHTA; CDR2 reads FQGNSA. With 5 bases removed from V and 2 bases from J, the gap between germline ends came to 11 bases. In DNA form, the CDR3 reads TGTGCCAGCAGCCCTCGGGCAGCCACAGATACGCAGTATTTT. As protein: CASSPRAATDTQYF.

CDR3 loop: CSVPFNRGNYGYTF. CDR3 DNA sequence: TGCAGCGTTCCATTCAACAGGGGGAACTATGGCTACACCTTC. The chain is built from TRBV29-1 and TRBJ1-2; TRBD1 aligns across 8 bases. With 5 bases clipped from V and 2 bases from J, the junction kept 7 bases outside the gene matches. Germline V CDR1 and CDR2: SQVTM, ANQGSEA. CDR3 size: 14 residues.

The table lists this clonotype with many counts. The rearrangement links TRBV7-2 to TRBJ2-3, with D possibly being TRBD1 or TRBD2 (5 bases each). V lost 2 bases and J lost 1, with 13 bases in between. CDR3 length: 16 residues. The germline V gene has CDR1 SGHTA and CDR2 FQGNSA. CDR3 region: CASSLSGPSRTDTQYF. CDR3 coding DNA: TGTGCCAGCAGCTTATCGGGGCCCTCCCGCACAGATACGCAGTATTTT.

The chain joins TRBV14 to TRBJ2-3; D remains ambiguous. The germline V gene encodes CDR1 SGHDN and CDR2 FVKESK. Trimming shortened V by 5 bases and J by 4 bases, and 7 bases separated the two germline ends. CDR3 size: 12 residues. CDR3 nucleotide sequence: TGTGCCAGCAGCTACGTGCCAGATACGCAGTATTTT. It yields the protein CASSYVPDTQYF.